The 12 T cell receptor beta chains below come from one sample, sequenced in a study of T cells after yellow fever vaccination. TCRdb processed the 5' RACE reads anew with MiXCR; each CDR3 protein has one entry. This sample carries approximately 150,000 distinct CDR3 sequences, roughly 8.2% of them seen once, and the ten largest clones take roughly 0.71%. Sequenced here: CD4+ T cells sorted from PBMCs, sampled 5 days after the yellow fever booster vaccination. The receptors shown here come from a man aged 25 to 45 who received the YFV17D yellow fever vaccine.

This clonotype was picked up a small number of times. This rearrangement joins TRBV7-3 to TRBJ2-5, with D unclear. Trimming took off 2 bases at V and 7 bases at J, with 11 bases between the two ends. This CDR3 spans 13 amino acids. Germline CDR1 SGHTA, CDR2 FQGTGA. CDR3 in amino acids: CASSLLLGGTQYF. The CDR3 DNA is TGTGCCAGCAGCTTACTCCTCGGCGGGACCCAGTACTTC.

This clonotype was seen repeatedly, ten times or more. CDR3 in DNA: TGTGCCAGCTCACCCCAGGTGGGGGAGAATGAGCAGTTCTTC. Protein: CASSPQVGENEQFF. The chain is built from TRBV18 and TRBJ2-1; the D gene could be TRBD1 or TRBD2 (5 bases each). This CDR3 has 14 residues. CDR1 and CDR2 from the germline V gene are KGHSH and LQKENI. Deletions cut 3 bases from V and 7 bases from J, with 13 bases between. The full variable domain, with the rest looked up from reference TRBV18 and TRBJ2-1, is NAGVMQNPRHLVRRRGQEARLRCSPMKGHSHVYWYRQLPEEGLKFMVYLQKENIIDESGMPKERFSAEFPKEGPSILRIQQVVRGDSAAYFCASSPQVGENEQFFGPGTRLTVL.

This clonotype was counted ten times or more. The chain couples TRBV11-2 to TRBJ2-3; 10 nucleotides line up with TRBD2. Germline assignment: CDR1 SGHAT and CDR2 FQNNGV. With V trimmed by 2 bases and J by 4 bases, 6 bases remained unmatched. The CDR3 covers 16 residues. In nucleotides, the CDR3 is TGTGCCAGCAGCTTACGTCTAGCGGGAGACGCAGATACGCAGTATTTT. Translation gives CASSLRLAGDADTQYF.

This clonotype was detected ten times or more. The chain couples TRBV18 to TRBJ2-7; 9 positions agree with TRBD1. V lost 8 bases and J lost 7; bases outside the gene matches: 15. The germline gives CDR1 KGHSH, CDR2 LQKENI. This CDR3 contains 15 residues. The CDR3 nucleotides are TGTGCCAGCCGATCCGGGACAGGGACCAGTAAAGAGCAGTACTTC. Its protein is CASRSGTGTSKEQYF.

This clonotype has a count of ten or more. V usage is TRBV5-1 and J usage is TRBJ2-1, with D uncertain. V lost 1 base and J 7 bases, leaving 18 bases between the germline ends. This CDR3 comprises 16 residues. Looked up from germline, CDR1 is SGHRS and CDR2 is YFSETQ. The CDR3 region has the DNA TGCGCCAGCAGCTTGCTCGTTTCGGGTCGGGCTAATGAGCAGTTCTTC. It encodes CASSLLVSGRANEQFF.

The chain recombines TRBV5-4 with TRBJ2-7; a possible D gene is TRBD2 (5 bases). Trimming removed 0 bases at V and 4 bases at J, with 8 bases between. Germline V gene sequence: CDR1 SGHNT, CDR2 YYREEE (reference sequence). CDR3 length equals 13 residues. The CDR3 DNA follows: TGTGCCAGCAGCTTGGAATGGGAGTACGAGCAGTACTTC. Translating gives CASSLEWEYEQYF.

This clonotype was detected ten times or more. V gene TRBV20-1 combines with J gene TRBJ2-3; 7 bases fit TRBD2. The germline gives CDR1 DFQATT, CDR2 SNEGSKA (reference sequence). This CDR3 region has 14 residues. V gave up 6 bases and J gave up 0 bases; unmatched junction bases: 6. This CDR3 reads CSAFSGPSTDTQYF. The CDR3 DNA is TGCAGTGCCTTTAGCGGGCCTAGCACAGATACGCAGTATTTT.

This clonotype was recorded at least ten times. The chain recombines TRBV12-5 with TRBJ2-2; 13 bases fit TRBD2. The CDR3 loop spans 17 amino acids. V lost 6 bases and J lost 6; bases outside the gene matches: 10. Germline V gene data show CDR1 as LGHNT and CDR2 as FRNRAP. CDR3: CASGYTRLAGGPGELFF. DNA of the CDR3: TGTGCTAGTGGCTATACTAGACTAGCGGGGGGCCCCGGGGAGCTGTTTTTT.

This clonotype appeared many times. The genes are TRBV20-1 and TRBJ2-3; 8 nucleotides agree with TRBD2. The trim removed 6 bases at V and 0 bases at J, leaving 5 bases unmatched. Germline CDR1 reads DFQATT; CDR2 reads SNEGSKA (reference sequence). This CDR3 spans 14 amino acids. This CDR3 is CSALGGASTDTQYF. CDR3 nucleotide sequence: TGCAGTGCCCTCGGGGGGGCGAGCACAGATACGCAGTATTTT.

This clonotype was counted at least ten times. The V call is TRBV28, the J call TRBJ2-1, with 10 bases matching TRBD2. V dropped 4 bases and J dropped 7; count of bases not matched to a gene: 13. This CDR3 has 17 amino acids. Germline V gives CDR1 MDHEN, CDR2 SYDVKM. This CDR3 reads CASSSPGSGRAMNEQFF. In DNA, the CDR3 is TGTGCCAGCAGTTCCCCGGGCAGCGGGAGGGCCATGAATGAGCAGTTCTTC.

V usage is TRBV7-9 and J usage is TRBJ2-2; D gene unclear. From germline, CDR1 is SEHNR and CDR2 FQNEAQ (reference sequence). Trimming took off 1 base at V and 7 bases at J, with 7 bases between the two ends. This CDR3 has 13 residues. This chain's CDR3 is CASSLVEIGELFF. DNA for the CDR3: TGTGCCAGCAGCTTAGTGGAGATCGGGGAGCTGTTTTTT.

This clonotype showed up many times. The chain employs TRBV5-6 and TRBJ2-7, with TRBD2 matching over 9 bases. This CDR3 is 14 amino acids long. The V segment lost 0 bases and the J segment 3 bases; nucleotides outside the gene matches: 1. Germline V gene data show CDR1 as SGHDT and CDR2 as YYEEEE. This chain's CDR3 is CASSLGLADYEQYF. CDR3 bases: TGTGCCAGCAGCTTGGGACTAGCGGACTACGAGCAGTACTTC.